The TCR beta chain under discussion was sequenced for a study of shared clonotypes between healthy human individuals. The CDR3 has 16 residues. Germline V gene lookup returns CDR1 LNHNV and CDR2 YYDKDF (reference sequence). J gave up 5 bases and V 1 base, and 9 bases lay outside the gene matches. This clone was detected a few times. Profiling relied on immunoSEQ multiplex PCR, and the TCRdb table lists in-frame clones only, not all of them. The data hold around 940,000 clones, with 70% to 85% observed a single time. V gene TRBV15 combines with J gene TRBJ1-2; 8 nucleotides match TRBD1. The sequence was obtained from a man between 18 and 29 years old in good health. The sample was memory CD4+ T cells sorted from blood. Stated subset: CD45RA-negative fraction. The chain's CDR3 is CATSRGLQGASYGYTF. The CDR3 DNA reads TGTGCCACCAGCAGAGGCCTTCAGGGGGCTAGTTATGGCTACACCTTC.